The clone carrying this TCR beta chain came up a few times. The antigen is not known. The sample belongs to a study of cytomegalovirus exposure and HLA in healthy donors. Study-level points and caveats: Sequencing likely caused a cluster of highly shared sequence variants. Indistinguishability led to the exclusion of some V segments, TRBV6-2 and TRBV6-3 included. Prior analysis indicated that the majority of TCR beta V segments exhibited productivity approximately 87% or approximately 30% of the time.

Trimming cost V 6 bases and J 0 bases, with 8 bases left between them. From germline, CDR1 is MDHEN and CDR2 SYDVKM. CDR3 length: 14 amino acids. 13 Jbeta primers and 60 Vbeta primers were used for the PCR. Assay used: immunoSEQ multiplex PCR; TCRdb lists only in-frame clones, some missing. The data contain over 150,000 clones, roughly 75% of them seen just once; the ten biggest clones take up over 4%. This rearrangement joins TRBV28 to TRBJ1-4; D not resolved. The specimen sequenced was PBMCs. This clonotype was sampled from a male donor in good health and CMV-seronegative. CDR3 residues: CASRVQTTNEKLFF. As DNA, the CDR3 is TGTGCCAGCAGAGTACAGACAACTAATGAAAAACTGTTTTTT.